This is a list of T cell receptor beta chains from one sample in a study of cytomegalovirus exposure and HLA in healthy donors. The table came from immunoSEQ multiplex PCR; TCRdb's copy has only in-frame clones and leaves some out. The sample has 100,000 to 150,000 clones; roughly 78% are singletons. Sequenced sample: PBMCs. The receptors were sampled from a man between 40 and 49 years old in good health and CMV-seronegative. Both conserved end residues are part of each CDR3. The D gene is left open where the match is weak. Some rows mark clone size as missing; the rest say once, few, many or name a class of expanded clone.

j_call v_call clone_size d_call cdr3_nt cdr3_aa
TRBJ1-6 TRBV5-4 - - TGTGCCAGCGGCCCCCAGGGTGGGAATTCACCCCTCCACTTT CASGPQGGNSPLHF
TRBJ2-5 TRBV19 - TRBD2 TGTGCCAGTAGTAACCCTAGCGGGGGGGCCAAAGAGACCCAGTACTTC CASSNPSGGAKETQYF
TRBJ1-6 TRBV23-1 - - TGCGCCAGCAGTCAATTTCCTGTACGGTTCGAGTCACCCCTCCACTTT CASSQFPVRFESPLHF
TRBJ2-7 TRBV18 - TRBD1 TGTGCCAGCTCACCACAAGGGACAGGCAGCTCCTACGAGCAGTACTTC CASSPQGTGSSYEQYF
TRBJ2-3 TRBV7-2 - TRBD2 TGTGCCAGCAGCTTAGTTCAGCGGGGAGGGGATACGCAGTATTTT CASSLVQRGGDTQYF
TRBJ2-4 TRBV29-1 - TRBD1 TGCAGCCCTAAACGACCGGGACAGGGCCCCCGAAGCAAAAACATTCAGTACTTC CSPKRPGQGPRSKNIQYF
TRBJ1-5 TRBV5-1 - TRBD1 TGCGCCAGCAGCACCGGACAGGGAAATCAGCCCCAGCATTTT CASSTGQGNQPQHF
TRBJ2-3 TRBV5-1 - TRBD1 TGCGCCAGCACCGTGACCGGGACAGGGAAAGCAGATACGCAGTATTTT CASTVTGTGKADTQYF
TRBJ1-4 TRBV30 - - TGTGCTTCGAGCGCAACTAATGAAAAACTGTTTTTT CASSATNEKLFF
TRBJ2-3 TRBV9 - - TGTGCCAGCAGCGTAGGGGGGCCCACAGATACGCAGTATTTT CASSVGGPTDTQYF
TRBJ2-5 TRBV5-1 - - TGCGCCAGCAGCGCGGGACCCGGGGTGAGCGGGGAGACCCAGTACTTC CASSAGPGVSGETQYF
TRBJ2-3 TRBV6-6 - - TGTGCCAGCAGTTACGGGCAGGGAACAGATACGCAGTATTTT CASSYGQGTDTQYF
TRBJ2-3 TRBV5-1 - - TGCGCCAGCAGCGAAACAGGGAAACCCACAGATACGCAGTATTTT CASSETGKPTDTQYF
TRBJ1-5 TRBV10-3 - - TGTGCCATCAGTGACCCCGCGGGGAGCGGTCAGCCCCAGCATTTT CAISDPAGSGQPQHF
TRBJ1-6 TRBV2 - - TGTGCCAGCAGTGGGGGGGTAGCCCTACCCCTCCACTTT CASSGGVALPLHF
TRBJ2-2 TRBV5-4 - TRBD1 TGTGCCAGCGGGGACAGGGGGGGGACCGGGGAGCTGTTTTTT CASGDRGGTGELFF
TRBJ2-7 TRBV7-9 - - TGTGCCAGCAGCTTAGCAGGCGGGTACGAGCAGTACTTC CASSLAGGYEQYF
TRBJ1-5 TRBV9 few TRBD1 TGTGCCAGCAGCGTAGGGACAGGGTCCGCCGGAGGGCCCCAGCATTTT CASSVGTGSAGGPQHF
TRBJ1-4 TRBV5-1 - - TGCGCCAGCAGCGGTACAGGGCCCTCGAGCAAACTGTTTTTT CASSGTGPSSKLFF
TRBJ1-4 TRBV15 few - TGTGCCACCAGCAGAGATGGCGCGGGGGCTAATGAAAAACTGTTTTTT CATSRDGAGANEKLFF
TRBJ1-1 TRBV10-1 - - TGCGCCAGCAGTGAACGGGGTGCCGCTGAAGCTTTCTTT CASSERGAAEAFF
TRBJ2-7 TRBV19 - TRBD2 TGTGCCAGTAGTGGGCGACTAGCGGGTCCGACGTACGAGCAGTACTTC CASSGRLAGPTYEQYF
TRBJ2-5 TRBV6-1 - TRBD2 TGTGCCAGCAGTGACGGTCTAGCGGGGACGGGGTGGGAGACCCAGTACTTC CASSDGLAGTGWETQYF
TRBJ2-1 TRBV7-9 - - TGTTCCAGCAGCTTAGGAGCGAATGAGCAGTTCTTC CSSSLGANEQFF
TRBJ1-2 TRBV6-5 - - TGTGCCAGCAGTTCCCCAGGTGGCTACACCTTC CASSSPGGYTF
TRBJ1-2 TRBV15 - - TGTGCCACCAGCAGAAACCCGCCGGACAGTAACTATGGCTACACCTTC CATSRNPPDSNYGYTF
TRBJ2-1 TRBV18 - TRBD2 TGTGCCAGCTCACCACCGGTACTAGCGGGATCCAATGAGCAGTTCTTC CASSPPVLAGSNEQFF
TRBJ2-5 TRBV5-1 - TRBD2 TGCGCCAGCAGCCTTAGCGGGAGCGGGTTAGAGACCCAGTACTTC CASSLSGSGLETQYF
TRBJ1-5 TRBV5-1 - - TGCGCCAGCAGCGAGGGGGATAGCAATCAGCCCCAGCATTTT CASSEGDSNQPQHF
TRBJ2-3 TRBV6-4 - - TGTGCCAGCAGTCCAATAAGTGGCCCTACAGATACGCAGTATTTT CASSPISGPTDTQYF
TRBJ2-1 TRBV2 few TRBD2 TGTGCCAGCAGTGAAGGTCTCCTAGCGGGGGGGCATGATGAGCAGTTCTTC CASSEGLLAGGHDEQFF
TRBJ1-2 TRBV28 - TRBD1 TGTGCCAGCAGTTCAGGGACAGCAACCTATGGCTACACCTTC CASSSGTATYGYTF
TRBJ2-3 TRBV7-8 - - TGTGCCAGCAGCTTAGGACCGGGAACAAGTTTCACAGATACGCAGTATTTT CASSLGPGTSFTDTQYF